Sequencing of this T cell receptor (beta chain) was carried out in a study of T cells expressing NK-cell markers. About this clonotype itself: Antigen: not known.

Study-level points and caveats: Similarly, these clonotypes led the CD3+CD56-NKG2C+ fraction as well in a few donors.

CDR3 length: 17 amino acids. The germline V gene encodes CDR1 SGHVS and CDR2 FQNEAQ. cDNA encoding TCR beta was synthesized via 5'RACE template switching incorporating UMIs. TCRdb re-called the 5' RACE reads and gives one entry per CDR3 protein, without DNA. The sample spans some 410,000 distinct CDR3 sequences; the ten largest clones claim less than 7.5%. Sequenced input: blood T cells: a sorted CD56 or NKG2C T cell subset, CD4+ or CD8+ T cells, or bulk PBMC T cells (not recorded which). The rearrangement uses TRBV7-8 and TRBJ2-3; absent DNA, TCRdb's TRBD2 call cannot be checked. The TCR was taken from a woman between 18 and 70 years old in good health. This CDR3 reads CASSSNELAASTDTQYF.